This T cell receptor (beta chain) is drawn from a study of CD8+CD57+ T cells in acquired aplastic anemia. Both TCR beta VDJ combination and CDR3 sequence profiling were carried out. Genomic DNA was the template for this profiling. TCRdb used MiXCR to reprocess the reads, holding one entry per CDR3 protein. The sample includes around 200,000 distinct CDR3 sequences, more than 55% of them seen just once. Concerning this clonotype: What it binds is not known.

Patients who underwent sequencing had shown CD8+CD57+ cell expansion by flow cytometry. The study sampled blood from patients who had received no therapy. Regarding the study as a whole: Found in both controls and patients were around 31 CD8+ CDR3 sequences. Patient and control CD8+ Simpson's diversity was not significantly different.

After removal of 4 bases from V and 4 bases from J, the junction contained 8 bases not matched to a gene. The germline CDR1 and CDR2 sequences are DFQATT and SNEGSKA (reference sequence). The length of the CDR3 is 15 residues. Sequences were obtained from sorted CD4+, CD8+, or CD8+CD57+ T cells (not recorded which) from PBMCs. The origin of this receptor is a human donor with aplastic anemia. This chain links TRBV20-1 with TRBJ2-1; 9 bases line up with TRBD2. The CDR3 sequence is CSAISVLAGYNEQFF. The CDR3, as DNA: TGCAGTGCTATTTCGGTACTAGCGGGTTACAATGAGCAGTTCTTC.